This TCR beta chain appears in the sequencing data of a study of T-cell memory formation after mild COVID-19. This clonotype was counted between two and nine times. The target antigen is unknown. Study-wide results and caveats: SARS-CoV-2 specificity was not confirmed for second-wave clones peaking on day 37. Contracting clones from day 15 to 85 showed balanced CD4/CD8; later expanders favored CD4+. Researchers found some responding clones in pre-infection memory, a sign that cross-reactive memory joined.

cDNA libraries for TCR alpha and TCR beta, carrying sample barcodes and UMIs, came from 5'RACE with constant-segment primers. TCRdb ran MiXCR on the 5' RACE reads and lists one entry per CDR3 protein. Of about 470,000 distinct CDR3 sequences listed, 15% to 20% were seen once; the top ten hold around 12%. V lost 5 bases to trimming and J lost 0 bases; unmatched junction nucleotides: 6. The germline V gene has CDR1 SGHNT and CDR2 YENEEA. CDR3 length equals 16 residues. The specimen was PBMCs or a T cell subset sorted from them (not recorded which). The source of this sequence is an adult woman who had mild COVID-19 (a few samples of this study predate the infection). Cell type and time point are not known. This sequence joins TRBV11-3 and TRBJ2-1, with 8 positions matching TRBD1. The CDR3 DNA is TGTGCCAGCAGCCCAAAACAGGGGGGCTCCTACAATGAGCAGTTCTTC. Its translation: CASSPKQGGSYNEQFF.